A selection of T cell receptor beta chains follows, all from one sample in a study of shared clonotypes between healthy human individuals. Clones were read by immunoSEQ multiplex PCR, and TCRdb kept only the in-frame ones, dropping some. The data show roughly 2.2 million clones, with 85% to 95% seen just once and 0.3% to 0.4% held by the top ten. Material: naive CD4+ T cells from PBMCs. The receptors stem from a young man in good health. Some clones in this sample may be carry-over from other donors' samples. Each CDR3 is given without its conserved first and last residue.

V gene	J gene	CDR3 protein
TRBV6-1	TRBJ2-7	ASSEGTSTYEQY
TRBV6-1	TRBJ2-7	ASSRHLSSYEQY
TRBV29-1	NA	SVEVMEGAFAYEQY
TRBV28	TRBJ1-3	ASSFLIGGSGNTIY
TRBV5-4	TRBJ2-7	ASGLVSAGEQY
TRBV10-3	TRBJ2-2	AIGRTSGTGELF
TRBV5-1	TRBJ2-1	ASKRDEGQGF
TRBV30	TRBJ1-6	ACSMSSYNSPLH
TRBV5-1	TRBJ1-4	ASSLVSGNNEKLF
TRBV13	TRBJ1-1	ASNSGSGRDTEAF
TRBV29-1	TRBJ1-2	SVEVAGGIYGYT
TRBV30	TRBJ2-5	AWSAGLAGGETQY
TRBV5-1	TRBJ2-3	ASSLATGSTDTQY
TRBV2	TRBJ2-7	ASSEAGGRAYEQY
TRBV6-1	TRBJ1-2	ASSAGRYYGYT
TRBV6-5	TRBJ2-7	ASSSGLVEQY
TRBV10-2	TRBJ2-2	ASSGGGLNTGELF
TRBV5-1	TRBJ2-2	ASSWGDRTRRATGELF
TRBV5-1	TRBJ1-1	ASSLSWDTEAF
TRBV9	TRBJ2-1	ASSVEGGRSGEQF
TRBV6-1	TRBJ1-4	ASSAPGFGEKLF
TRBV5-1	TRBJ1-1	ASSFNTEAF
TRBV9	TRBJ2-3	ASSVSWDRSRTDTQY
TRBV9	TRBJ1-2	ASSVRTGDGGYT
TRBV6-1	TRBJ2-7	ASSIGGSRYEQY
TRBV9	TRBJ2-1	ASSERGLAEYNEQF
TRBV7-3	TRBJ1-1	ASSLNPVGDWNTEAF
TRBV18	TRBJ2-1	ASSPQGLAGGSGNEQF
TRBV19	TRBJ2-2	ASSTLSGSYTGELF
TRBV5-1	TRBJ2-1	ASSSPQRAGGDEQF
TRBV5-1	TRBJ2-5	ASSFDRGPEETQY
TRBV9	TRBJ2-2	ASSVVGSAGELF
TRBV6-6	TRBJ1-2	ASSSGPHRGDGYT
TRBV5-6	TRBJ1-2	ASSLPELYGYT
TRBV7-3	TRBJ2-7	ASSLKGGAEQY
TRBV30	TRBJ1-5	AWSRELSQPQH
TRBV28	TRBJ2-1	ASSSEAGGNYNEQF
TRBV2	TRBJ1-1	ASSPGPGGNTEAF
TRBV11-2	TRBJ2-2	ASSAGLAGVFRDTGELF
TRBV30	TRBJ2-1	AWSGTPGYNEQF
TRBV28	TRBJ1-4	ASSFRQSATNEKLF
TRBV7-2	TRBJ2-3	ASSLVGGATDTQY
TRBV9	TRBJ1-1	ASGPGKGVAEAF
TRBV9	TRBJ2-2	ASSVQRFGGLGGELF
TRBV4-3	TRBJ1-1	ASSYRGNTEAF
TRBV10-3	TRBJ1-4	AISESAGGPGVKLF
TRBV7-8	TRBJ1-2	ASSLAPRGAFYGYT
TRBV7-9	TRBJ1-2	ASRSGTGKVIYT
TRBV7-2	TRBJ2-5	ASSLYETQY
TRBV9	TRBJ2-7	ASSGSGSPGEQY
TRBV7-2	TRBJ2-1	ASSLYLSGAYNEQF
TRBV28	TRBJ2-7	ASSSINVGENEQY
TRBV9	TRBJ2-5	ASSVSPGGGQETQY
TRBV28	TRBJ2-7	ASSQTSAPSYEQY
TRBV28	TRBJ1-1	ASSPGTGGTEAF
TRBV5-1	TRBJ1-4	ASSLTLTTNEKLF
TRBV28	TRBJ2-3	ASSLATSARGTQY
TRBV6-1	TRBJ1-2	ASSEGTRGWDT
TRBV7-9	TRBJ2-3	ASSLGLAKDTQY
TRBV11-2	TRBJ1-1	ASSSDRGARVNTEAF